The 4 T cell receptor beta chains listed next were all sequenced from one sample in a study of cytomegalovirus exposure and HLA in healthy donors. Libraries were prepared by immunoSEQ multiplex PCR; TCRdb keeps only in-frame clonotypes and omits some of them. Of tens of thousands of clones in the sample, approximately 96% were seen once. Sequences were obtained from PBMCs. Receptor source: a man aged 18 to 30 in good health and CMV-seronegative.

The chain uses TRBV19 and TRBJ2-7; 14 nucleotides agree with TRBD2. With 6 bases clipped from V and 4 bases from J, the junction kept 5 bases outside the gene matches. CDR1 is LNHDA and CDR2 is SQIVND in the germline V gene (reference sequence). CDR3 length equals 15 residues. The CDR3 DNA reads as TGTGCCAGTAGCCTAGGACTAGCGGGAGGATACGAGCAGTACTTC. Encoded protein: CASSLGLAGGYEQYF.

The rearrangement links TRBV18 to TRBJ2-1; the match to TRBD1 covers 7 bases. The CDR3 is 14 amino acids. The V and J ends lost 1 base and 6 bases, in that order; junction bases with no gene match: 3. Germline loops: CDR1 KGHSH, CDR2 LQKENI. The CDR3 bases are TGTGCCAGCTCACCACGACGACAGGGCAATGAGCAGTTCTTC. It is translated as CASSPRRQGNEQFF.

This chain connects TRBV5-1 to TRBJ2-7; 11 nucleotides match TRBD1. The V gene's germline CDR1 is SGHRS and CDR2 YFSETQ. The CDR3 spans 15 residues. J was trimmed by 1 base and V by 2 bases; bases with no gene match: 2. CDR3 in amino acids: CASSLGQGASYEQYF. For the CDR3, the DNA is TGCGCCAGCAGCTTAGGACAGGGGGCGTCCTACGAGCAGTACTTC.

The genes are TRBV5-1 and TRBJ1-3; D uncertain. The CDR3 is 16 amino acids. The germline V and J ends were trimmed by 0 bases and 4 bases, with 14 bases remaining between them. CDR1 is SGHRS, CDR2 YFSETQ, per germline. CDR3 residues: CASSLVQASGGNTIYF. DNA of the CDR3: TGCGCCAGCAGCTTGGTTCAGGCCTCGGGAGGAAACACCATATATTTT.